This entry is about one T cell receptor (beta chain). The germline V gene has CDR1 MGHRA and CDR2 YSYEKL. This CDR3 contains 14 residues. The V and J ends lost 4 bases and 2 bases respectively, with 11 bases between them. CD8 cells classed as naive were CD45RO-negative and positively selected for CCR7, excluding terminally differentiated effector memory CD45RA+ cells. Donors were healthy HIV-negative adults without recent acute infections or vaccinations. This sample is part of a study of shared clonotypes between healthy human individuals. Some clones are missing from TCRdb's copy, which holds only in-frame ones; the method was immunoSEQ multiplex PCR. Here the sample spans approximately 590,000 clones, roughly 95% being singletons.

The J gene is TRBJ1-2, the V gene TRBV4-1; D may be TRBD1 (5 bases). This clonotype originated in a woman younger than 45 in good health. Sample: naive CD8+ T cells sorted from blood. The CDR3 region is CASSPSRGNYGYTF. CDR3 nucleotides: TGCGCCAGCAGCCCTTCGCGGGGGAACTATGGCTACACCTTC.